The entry below gives a single T cell receptor beta chain sequence along with its context. This clone's antigen is unknown. No clone much larger than this one lies a single base away; base qualities are absent. The immunoSEQ Assay, a bias-controlled multiplex PCR, was used to amplify TCRbeta CDR3 regions from genomic DNA. The study's own analysis went as follows. Nucleated cell counts per sample were estimated from amplification of reference gene primers within the assay. To quantify the absolute abundance of each unique TCRbeta CDR3 rearrangement, sequence reads were collapsed and filtered. For each sample, productive Simpson clonality was calculated as the square root of Simpson's diversity index across productive rearrangements. TCRdb obtained this table from immuneACCESS and retained in-frame rearrangements with V and J assigned. These tables miss some clones; where compared with another copy, unresolved V genes account for less than half of the shortfall, and the remainder is unexplained. The V and J calls and the clone size are those of that table, but D and trimming were determined from the DNA. This sample holds about 58,000 clones; 88% were observed only once. In total, the top ten clones hold roughly 23% of the sample.

Whole blood was collected in K2EDTA tubes by collaborating institutions according to the institutions' own protocols. For TCRbeta analysis, collaborators shipped samples in one of three forms: frozen whole blood, isolated PBMCs, or DNA extracted from either of those sample types. The record originates from a study of blood T cell repertoires in COVID-19 (dated by TCRdb to the early 2020s). Background for the entire study: Samples from collaborators originated in the United States, Italy and Spain and spanned both the acute and convalescent phases of COVID-19. The sample metadata nearly always contained a de-identified subject ID, COVID-19 status, age in years and sex. The dataset comprised deeply sampled blood TCRbeta repertoires from subjects exposed to, actively infected with, or recovered from COVID-19. A freely available public database, intended as a resource for researchers studying the immune response to SARS-CoV-2, is where the repertoires were released. The samples were drawn from two sources: the first 160 participants of the ongoing ImmuneRACE study, and 950 to 1,500 subjects contributed by 6 global collaborators. The prospective study material was composed of cDNA or gDNA derived from T cells, B-cell-depleted T cells, or PBMCs. Where HLA class I and class II types were available, the types were taken from metadata supplied by the sample provider, not from assay-based typing.

Paper-wide results and their limitations: How much clinical and demographic metadata was included differed by source and by participant, and the metadata was provided uncurated.

Taken from the germline V gene, the CDR1 and CDR2 loops are SGHRS and YFSETQ. V is clipped by 0 bases and J by 1 base, and the sequence between their germline boundaries is 10 bases long. The CDR3 holds 15 amino acids from the cysteine to the phenylalanine. Only CDR3 DNA remains: 45 bases, in frame from the first base. The rearrangement joined TRBV5-1 to TRBJ1-1; the D gene is not confidently resolved. The source is a woman aged 50 to 60 with active or convalescent COVID-19. The material sequenced was peripheral blood. The CDR3 protein sequence reads: CASSLAQISNTEAFF. The DNA is as follows: TGCGCCAGCAGCTTGGCGCAGATCTCGAACACTGAAGCTTTCTTT.